These 22 T cell receptor beta chains were sequenced from one sample in a study of blood T cell repertoires in COVID-19. The table came from immunoSEQ multiplex PCR; TCRdb's copy has only in-frame clones and leaves some out. The table lists some 40,000 clones, 88% of them singletons. Sequencing was done on a sample of peripheral blood. The receptors shown here come from a human donor in a cohort sampled during active COVID-19.

Note on this clone: The germline gene is not matched at one end of the junction; a read error may be the cause. This sequence joins TRBV12-5 and TRBJ2-1; 10 positions agree with TRBD1. In germline, CDR1 is LGHNT, CDR2 FRNRAP. This CDR3 is 13 amino acids long. The chain's CDR3 is CATGTGVYNEQLF. In DNA, the CDR3 is TGTGCTACCGGGACAGGGGTTTACAATGAGCAGCTCTTC.

V is TRBV30 and J is TRBJ1-3; D possibly corresponds to TRBD1 (6 bases). The CDR3 runs 14 residues. Per germline, CDR1 GTSNPN and CDR2 SVGIG (reference sequence). The germline V and J ends were trimmed by 0 bases and 4 bases, with 10 bases remaining between them. Written as DNA, the CDR3 is TGTGCCTGGAGTGTAGGGGGGGACGGAAACACCATATATTTT. Translation: CAWSVGGDGNTIYF.

This sequence joins TRBV7-7 and TRBJ1-1; 8 nucleotides match TRBD1. Germline V gene sequence: CDR1 SSHAT, CDR2 FNYEAQ (reference sequence). There are 15 residues in the CDR3. With V trimmed by 5 bases and J by 1 base, 6 bases remained unmatched. The CDR3, as DNA: TGTGCCAGCAGCGATCCCGGGACAGGGAACACTGAAGCTTTCTTT. Amino acids: CASSDPGTGNTEAFF.

The chain is built from TRBV2 and TRBJ2-7, with 7 bases aligning to TRBD2. The CDR3 contains 14 residues. After removal of 1 base from V and 2 bases from J, the junction contained 2 bases not matched to a gene. Germline lookup yields CDR1 SNHLY and CDR2 FYNNEI. The chain's CDR3 is CASSEGGRPYEQYF. The CDR3 bases are TGTGCCAGCAGTGAAGGCGGGAGACCCTACGAGCAGTACTTC.

The chain employs TRBV5-1 and TRBJ2-1, with D maybe TRBD1 (8 bases). Germline CDR1 reads SGHRS; CDR2 reads YFSETQ. The CDR3 length is 15 residues. V was shortened by 3 bases and J by 4 bases, with 14 bases between the two germline ends. The CDR3 loop is CASSSSGTGYNEQFF. CDR3 coding DNA: TGCGCCAGCAGCTCGAGCGGGACAGGTTACAATGAGCAGTTCTTC.

V and J are TRBV27 and TRBJ1-3; a possible D gene is TRBD1 (5 bases). V shed 7 bases and J shed 2 bases, with 21 bases lying between them. Germline CDR1 and CDR2: MNHEY and SMNVEV (reference sequence). CDR3 length equals 17 residues. CDR3 nucleotide sequence: TGTGCCAGCAAAAAGGGGCCATGCTTTTACCCTGGAAACACCATATATTTT. Translated, it gives CASKKGPCFYPGNTIYF.

V and J are TRBV28 and TRBJ2-7, with 9 bases fitting TRBD2. The CDR3 contains 12 residues. V lost 6 bases and J lost 6; bases outside the gene matches: 3. Per the germline V gene, CDR1 is MDHEN and CDR2 is SYDVKM. The CDR3 loop is CASRGLAGEQYF. The CDR3 DNA is TGTGCCAGCAGGGGACTAGCCGGCGAGCAGTACTTC.

This chain joins TRBV9 and TRBJ2-7; 10 bases line up with TRBD1. The junction had 6 bases not matched to a gene; V was cut back by 4 bases and J by 5 bases. Germline V gives CDR1 SGDLS, CDR2 YYNGEE. The CDR3 extends over 14 amino acids. CDR3 residues: CASSRQGAPHEQYF. The CDR3 nucleotides read TGTGCCAGCAGCCGACAGGGGGCCCCCCACGAGCAGTACTTC.

The chain combines TRBV27 with TRBJ2-7, with TRBD2 matching over 11 bases. The V segment lost 5 bases and the J segment 3 bases; nucleotides outside the gene matches: 3. CDR3 length: 14 residues. CDR1 and CDR2 (germline): MNHEY, SMNVEV (reference sequence). The CDR3 DNA reads as TGTGCCAGCAGTCCGCTAGCGGGGGGCTACGAGCAGTACTTC. It translates to CASSPLAGGYEQYF.

The V gene is TRBV4-1, the J gene TRBJ2-3; a possible D gene is TRBD2 (6 bases). Germline CDR1 is MGHRA and CDR2 is YSYEKL. V shed 4 bases and J shed 5 bases, with 13 bases lying between them. The CDR3 sequence is 14 residues long. The CDR3 coding sequence is TGCGCCAGCAGCCGAGCGGGCCCTCGAGATACGCAGTATTTT. Amino acids: CASSRAGPRDTQYF.

The V gene is TRBV7-9, the J gene TRBJ2-7, with no clear D. This CDR3 contains 14 residues. CDR1 SEHNR and CDR2 FQNEAQ come from the germline V gene (reference sequence). Trimming removed 5 bases from V and 0 bases from J, with 11 bases in between. CDR3 loop: CASSAYSNSYEQYF. The CDR3 DNA reads TGTGCCAGCAGCGCTTACAGTAACTCCTACGAGCAGTACTTC.

This clone appeared once. The chain employs TRBV5-1 and TRBJ2-1; 14 bases map to TRBD2. The junction had 5 bases not matched to a gene; V was cut back by 9 bases and J by 6 bases. This CDR3 has 14 amino acids. CDR1 SGHRS and CDR2 YFSETQ come from the germline V gene. The CDR3 protein is CATKGTSGSNEQFF. CDR3 DNA: TGCGCCACCAAGGGGACTAGCGGGAGCAATGAGCAGTTCTTC.

The chain couples TRBV27 to TRBJ2-7, with D tentatively TRBD2 (5 bases). Looked up from germline, CDR1 is MNHEY and CDR2 is SMNVEV (reference sequence). CDR3 size: 13 residues. The V end was cut by 5 bases, the J end by 8 bases, with 16 bases between. This chain's CDR3 is CASSPGGGRQQYF. The CDR3 DNA reads as TGTGCCAGCAGTCCCGGAGGTGGGCGGCAGCAGTACTTC.

The V gene is TRBV9, the J gene TRBJ2-1; D is possibly TRBD2 (5 bases). CDR1 and CDR2 from the germline V gene are SGDLS and YYNGEE. The CDR3 runs to 13 residues. V was shortened by 5 bases and J by 8 bases, with 14 bases between the two germline ends. The CDR3 DNA sequence: TGTGCCAGCAGAGAGGGCCCCACGGATGAGCAGTTCTTC. Amino acid sequence: CASREGPTDEQFF.

V gene TRBV6-6 combines with J gene TRBJ2-3, with D possibly matching TRBD2 (6 bases). The CDR3 runs 14 residues. The germline CDR1 and CDR2 sequences are MNHNY and SVGAGI (reference sequence). V lost 11 bases to trimming and J lost 6 bases, with 21 bases between them. Here the CDR3 reads CASGAGGGFDTQYF. As DNA, the CDR3 is TGTGCCTCCGGCGCGGGTGGAGGGTTTGATACGCAGTATTTT.

J is TRBJ2-5 and V is TRBV10-3, with 7 nucleotides matching TRBD1. The length of the CDR3 is 14 residues. Germline trimming cut 4 bases from V and 3 bases from J; bases unmatched to any gene: 5. Germline CDR1 is ENHRY and CDR2 is SYGVKD. CDR3 DNA sequence: TGTGCCATCAGTGTAGGACAGGAGAAAGAGACCCAGTACTTC. Its translation is CAISVGQEKETQYF.

This clone was picked up a small number of times. The CDR3 loop is CASSLADRGYTDTQYF. The DNA for the CDR3 is TGTGCCAGCAGCTTAGCTGACAGGGGATACACAGATACGCAGTATTTT. V is TRBV7-8 and J is TRBJ2-3; 8 nucleotides align to TRBD1. The CDR3 has 16 amino acids. Germline CDR1 SGHVS, CDR2 FQNEAQ. V shed 0 bases, J shed 2 bases, and the junction held 4 bases outside the gene matches.

The chain combines TRBV6-5 with TRBJ2-3; the match to TRBD1 covers 10 bases. The CDR3 runs to 15 residues. Germline loops: CDR1 MNHEY, CDR2 SVGAGI. The V gene end was trimmed by 6 bases and the J gene end by 1 base; junction bases not matched to a gene: 4. The CDR3 spells CASRRQGAGTDTQYF. The CDR3 nucleotides read TGTGCCAGCAGAAGACAGGGGGCAGGCACAGATACGCAGTATTTT.

The chain is built from TRBV11-2 and TRBJ1-6; D may be TRBD1 (6 bases). Germline loops: CDR1 SGHAT, CDR2 FQNNGV. Trimming shortened V by 3 bases and J by 4 bases, and 10 bases separated the two germline ends. This CDR3 contains 15 residues. The chain's CDR3 is CASSFNRAYNSPLHF. The DNA for the CDR3 is TGTGCCAGCAGCTTTAACAGGGCTTATAATTCACCCCTCCACTTT.

CDR3 in amino acids: CASSSDAGTGGSYEQYF. The CDR3 DNA reads TGTGCCAGCAGCTCAGACGCCGGGACAGGGGGCTCCTACGAGCAGTACTTC. This rearrangement joins TRBV7-9 to TRBJ2-7; 11 bases are a match to TRBD1. Germline-derived CDR1 and CDR2 are SEHNR and FQNEAQ (reference sequence). V dropped 4 bases and J dropped 0; count of bases not matched to a gene: 8. The CDR3 is made up of 17 amino acids.

This clone was found once. The rearrangement uses TRBV7-2 and TRBJ1-6; D might be TRBD1 (6 bases). Trimming pared 1 base from V and 5 bases from J, leaving 18 bases between. CDR1 is SGHTA and CDR2 is FQGNSA in the germline V gene. This CDR3 is 18 amino acids long. CDR3 loop: CASSLGVRRGRDNSPLHF. The CDR3 region has the DNA TGTGCCAGCAGCTTAGGGGTCCGCAGGGGACGGGATAATTCACCCCTCCACTTT.

V is TRBV2 and J is TRBJ1-1; the match to TRBD1 covers 8 bases. This CDR3 spans 15 amino acids. Germline CDR1 is SNHLY and CDR2 is FYNNEI. Losses at the gene ends were 4 bases for V and 1 base for J; bases not matched to a gene: 5. CDR3 residues: CASSGEDRANTEAFF. CDR3 nucleotide sequence: TGTGCCAGCAGTGGGGAGGACAGGGCGAACACTGAAGCTTTCTTT.